This TCR beta chain was recorded in a study of T cell changes during pregnancy in multiple sclerosis (dated by TCRdb to between 2018 and 2020). With respect to the entire study: Changes in the T cell repertoire over the course of pregnancy were examined in this study in women with multiple sclerosis.

Trimming takes 5 bases off V and 1 base off J; junction bases not matched to a gene: 3. Its CDR3 holds 14 amino acids, cysteine through phenylalanine. Only the CDR3 portion is preserved as DNA: 42 bases, with reading frame beginning at the first base. CDR1 is given as SGHNT and CDR2 as YENEEA, both from the germline V gene. Concerning this clone: What this receptor recognizes is not known. The input lacks base qualities; no much larger clone sits a single base away.

Library construction relied on the immunoSEQ multiplex PCR assay. TCRdb limited this immuneACCESS table to in-frame rearrangements with V and J called. A share of clones is missing; checked studies link under half to unresolved V genes, and the rest is unexplained. The sample profile shows roughly 30,000 clones; roughly 88% of them were found once. Of the sample, 0.6% to 0.9% is held by the ten largest clones. This receptor was taken from a female donor in good health, enrolled as a control in a pregnancy study. Recombination linked TRBV11-3 to TRBJ2-3; TRBD2 lines up with 7 middle nucleotides. This specimen was CD4+ T cells from peripheral blood mononuclear cells, taken in the first trimester of pregnancy. The CDR3 protein sequence reads: CASSPGGRTDTQYF. The bases read TGTGCCAGCAGCCCGGGGGGACGCACAGATACGCAGTATTTT.